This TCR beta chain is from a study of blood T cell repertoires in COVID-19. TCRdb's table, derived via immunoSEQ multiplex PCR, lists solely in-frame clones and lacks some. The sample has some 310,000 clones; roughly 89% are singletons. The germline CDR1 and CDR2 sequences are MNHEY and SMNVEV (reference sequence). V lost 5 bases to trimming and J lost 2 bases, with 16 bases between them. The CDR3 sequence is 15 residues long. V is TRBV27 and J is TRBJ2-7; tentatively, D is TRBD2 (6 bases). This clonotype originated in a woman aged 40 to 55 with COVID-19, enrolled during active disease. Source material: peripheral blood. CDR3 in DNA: TGTGCCAGCAGTAGCCCTAGCGTTGGAACCTACGAGCAGTACTTC. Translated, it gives CASSSPSVGTYEQYF.